The clone carrying this T cell receptor (beta chain) was counted between two and nine times. Its specificity is not known. The record originates from a study of cytomegalovirus exposure and HLA in healthy donors. 13 Jbeta primers and 60 Vbeta primers were used for the PCR. Per the original methods: An analysis that came later counted some 80 million unique TCR beta chains, roughly 11 million shared. Sequencing used immunoSEQ multiplex PCR; TCRdb keeps in-frame clones, though not all of them. V and J calls and clone size follow that table, whereas D and trimming were derived from the DNA. Of about 170,000 clones in the sample, roughly four fifths were seen once. V was pared by 2 bases and J by 5 bases, with 12 bases between. CDR3 length equals 14 residues. Germline V lookup: CDR1 KGHSH, CDR2 LQKENI. Study results and caveats: Productive rates of about 87% or about 30% were seen for most TCR beta V segments in an earlier analysis. More clonal expansion characterized HLA-associated TCR beta chains than equally common others in a later analysis. Presence/absence results assume similar sequencing depth per donor, which may not hold.

The chain combines TRBV18 with TRBJ1-2, with a possible D match to TRBD1 (6 bases). The sequenced sample consisted of PBMCs. The sequence was obtained from a woman under 30 in good health and CMV-seropositive. CDR3: CASSPGRGFYGYTF. CDR3 nucleotides: TGTGCCAGCTCACCAGGGAGGGGGTTTTATGGCTACACCTTC.